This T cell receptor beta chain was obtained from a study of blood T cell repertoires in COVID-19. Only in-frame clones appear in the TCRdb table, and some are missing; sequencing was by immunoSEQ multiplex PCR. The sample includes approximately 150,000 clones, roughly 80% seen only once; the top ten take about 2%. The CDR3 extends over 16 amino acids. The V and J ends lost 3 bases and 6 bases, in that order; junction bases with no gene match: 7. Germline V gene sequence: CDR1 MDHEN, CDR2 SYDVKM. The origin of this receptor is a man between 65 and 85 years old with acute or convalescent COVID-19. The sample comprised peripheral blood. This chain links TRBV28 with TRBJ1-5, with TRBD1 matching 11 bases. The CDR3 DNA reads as TGTGCCAGCAGTTTCTTCGGGACAGGGGGAAGTCAGCCCCAGCATTTT. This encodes CASSFFGTGGSQPQHF.